This entry lists 12 T cell receptor beta chains sequenced from one sample in a study of T-cell reconstitution after alpha-beta-depleted transplantation in children. It was with unique molecular identifiers that the TCRbeta library was prepared. TCRdb analysed the PCR reads with MiXCR anew, one entry per CDR3 protein. The sample consists of 200,000 to 250,000 distinct CDR3 sequences, 6.5% to 10% of them appearing once. Specimen: PBMCs, mostly from graft donor cells, collected 180 days after TCRalphabeta/CD19-depleted stem cell transplant. Receptor source: a male patient aged 10-17 years who had a stem cell transplant for acute lymphoblastic leukemia, so the T cells may come from the graft donor.

This clonotype occurred many times. The rearrangement joins TRBV7-9 to TRBJ2-5; 8 bases line up with TRBD2. This CDR3 is built from 17 residues. Germline V gene sequence: CDR1 SEHNR, CDR2 FQNEAQ (reference sequence). J lost 3 bases, V lost 5 bases, and 14 bases had no gene match. CDR3 coding DNA: TGTGCCAGCAGCCCCCTCCGGAGCGGGGGCTTGAAAGAGACCCAGTACTTC. Translating it yields CASSPLRSGGLKETQYF.

This clonotype was recorded many times. The chain carries TRBV11-2 and TRBJ2-3; D is unclear. V was shortened by 6 bases and J by 1 base, with 8 bases between the two germline ends. The CDR3 is 13 amino acids. Germline CDR1 SGHAT, CDR2 FQNNGV. CDR3 sequence (DNA): TGTGCCAGCAGTCCCGAGCGCACAGATACGCAGTATTTT. Amino acids: CASSPERTDTQYF.

Ten or more counts support this clonotype. This chain links TRBV3-1 with TRBJ2-7; the match to TRBD2 covers 10 bases. Trimming cost V 4 bases and J 4 bases; bases outside gene matches: 7. Germline V gives CDR1 LGHDT, CDR2 YNNKEL (reference sequence). The CDR3 has 15 residues. The CDR3 reads CASSLRLAGRYEQYF. CDR3 bases: TGTGCCAGCAGCCTCCGACTAGCGGGTCGGTACGAGCAGTACTTC.

This clonotype was seen ten or more times. This chain uses TRBV11-3 with TRBJ2-2, with TRBD2 matching 10 bases. The CDR3 runs 16 residues. Germline V CDR1 and CDR2: SGHNT, YENEEA. V gave up 0 bases and J gave up 6 bases; unmatched junction bases: 4. In DNA, the CDR3 is TGTGCCAGCAGCTTAGAGGCTAGCGGGAGAGCCGGGGAGCTGTTTTTT. Translation: CASSLEASGRAGELFF. Full variable domain (outside the CDR3, taken from reference TRBV11-3 and TRBJ2-2): EAGVVQSPRYKIIEKKQPVAFWCNPISGHNTLYWYLQNLGQGPELLIRYENEEAVDDSQLPKDRFSAERLKGVDSTLKIQPAELGDSAVYLCASSLEASGRAGELFFGEGSRLTVL.

There are many counts of this clonotype. V gene TRBV4-3 combines with J gene TRBJ1-1; 9 nucleotides align to TRBD1. This CDR3 contains 14 residues. Unmatched junction bases numbered 13, after V lost 6 bases and J lost 11 bases. The germline CDR1 and CDR2 sequences are LGHNA and YSLEER. This CDR3 reads CASSPAGGTGSAFF. The CDR3 DNA reads as TGCGCCAGCAGTCCCGCGGGAGGGACAGGGAGCGCTTTCTTT.

This clonotype was seen ten or more times. The chain uses TRBV20-1 and TRBJ2-5, with D perhaps given as TRBD1 or TRBD2 (5 bases each). Germline lookup yields CDR1 DFQATT and CDR2 SNEGSKA (reference sequence). Trimming left V 5 bases short and J 3 bases short, with 13 bases between. The CDR3 contains 13 residues. The CDR3 spells CSADEGREETQYF. The CDR3 coding sequence is TGCAGTGCTGATGAGGGCAGGGAAGAGACCCAGTACTTC.

Worth noting for this clonotype: Compared with germline, one end of the junction differs, possibly owing to a read error. The chain employs TRBV28 and TRBJ1-5; weak D call: TRBD1 (5 bases). This CDR3 has 16 residues. Germline V gene data show CDR1 as MDHEN and CDR2 as SYDVKM. CDR3 DNA sequence: TGTGCCAGCAGTTTAAGGGTCGGGGTGGACAATCAGCCCCAGGATTTT. As protein: CASSLRVGVDNQPQDF.

In its sample, this clonotype was seen many times. The V call is TRBV3-1, the J call TRBJ1-5, with D perhaps matching TRBD1 (6 bases). There are 15 residues in the CDR3. Deletions cut 1 base from V and 3 bases from J, with 10 bases between. Per the germline V gene, CDR1 is LGHDT and CDR2 is YNNKEL (reference sequence). The CDR3 DNA reads TGTGCCAGCAGCCAAGCCGACAGGCACAATCAGCCCCAGCATTTT. It specifies CASSQADRHNQPQHF.

At least ten counts were recorded for this clonotype. V and J are TRBV12-3 or TRBV12-4 and TRBJ1-2; D gene unclear. The CDR3 length is 14 residues. The ends were cut back, 8 bases at V and 8 bases at J, with 21 bases in the middle. The CDR3 nucleotides read TGTGCCAGCGGGCAACAAGATTCTTTAGGGGGCTACACCTTC. Its translation: CASGQQDSLGGYTF.

This clonotype has ten or more counts. This rearrangement joins TRBV3-1 to TRBJ2-2; TRBD2 aligns across 11 bases. Germline trimming cut 4 bases from V and 2 bases from J; bases unmatched to any gene: 15. Germline-derived CDR1 and CDR2 are LGHDT and YNNKEL (reference sequence). The CDR3 contains 20 residues. As DNA, the CDR3 is TGTGCCAGCAGCCTTCCTCACCTAGCGGGAGGTAGCTTAAACACCGGGGAGCTGTTTTTT. Amino acids: CASSLPHLAGGSLNTGELFF.

This clonotype occurred many times. The rearrangement uses TRBV24-1 and TRBJ2-7; possible D gene TRBD1, 5 bases. Germline V lookup: CDR1 KGHDR, CDR2 SFDVKD. Deletions cut 2 bases from V and 5 bases from J, with 12 bases between. The CDR3 contains 14 residues. CDR3 in amino acids: CATSDSGRVHEQYF. In DNA form, the CDR3 reads TGTGCCACCAGTGATTCGGGCAGGGTCCACGAGCAGTACTTC.

This clonotype was found many times. V gene TRBV6-5 combines with J gene TRBJ2-7; 8 bases map to TRBD1. The CDR3 has 15 residues. V lost 4 bases, J lost 2 bases, and 7 bases stayed unmatched. Germline V lookup: CDR1 MNHEY, CDR2 SVGAGI. Written as DNA, the CDR3 is TGTGCCAGCAGTTCCAGGGACAGGAACACCTACGAGCAGTACTTC. Translation gives CASSSRDRNTYEQYF.